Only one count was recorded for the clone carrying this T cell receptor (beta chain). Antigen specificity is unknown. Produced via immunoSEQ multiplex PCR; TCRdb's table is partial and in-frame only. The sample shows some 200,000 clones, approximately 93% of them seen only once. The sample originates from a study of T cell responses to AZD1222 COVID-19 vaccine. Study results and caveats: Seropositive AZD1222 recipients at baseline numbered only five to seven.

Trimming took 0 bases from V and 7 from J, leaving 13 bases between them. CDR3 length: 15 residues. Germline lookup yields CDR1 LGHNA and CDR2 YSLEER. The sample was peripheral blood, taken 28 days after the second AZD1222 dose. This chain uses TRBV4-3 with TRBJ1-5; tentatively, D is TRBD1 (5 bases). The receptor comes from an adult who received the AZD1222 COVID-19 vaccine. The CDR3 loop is CASSQELDEGQPQHF. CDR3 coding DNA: TGCGCCAGCAGCCAAGAGTTGGATGAGGGGCAGCCCCAGCATTTT.